A selection of T cell receptor beta chains follows, all from one sample in a study of a mutant IDH1 vaccine in newly diagnosed glioma. Which antigens these TCRs recognize remains unknown. The method was immunoSEQ multiplex PCR; TCRdb's version includes in-frame clones alone and lacks a portion of them. Here the sample spans 38,000 or so clones, approximately 93% being singletons. The sample in question was PBMCs, obtained from a glioma patient whose treatment included an IDH1 peptide vaccine. The origin of the receptors is a man aged 50-60 years with glioma. CDR3s include the opening cysteine and the closing phenylalanine or tryptophan. A D gene is named only where the DNA matches it firmly. Part of the rows lack a size; the others show once, few, many or a class for expanded clones.

D,J,size,V,DNA,CDR3
.,TRBJ2-3,.,TRBV6-1,TGTGCCAGCAGTGGGAGACAGTGGAGCGATCTCACAGATACGCAGTATTTT,CASSGRQWSDLTDTQYF
.,TRBJ2-2,.,TRBV2,TGTGCCAGCAGTCCTCGGACAGTGAACACCGGGGAGCTGTTTTTT,CASSPRTVNTGELFF
.,TRBJ1-4,once,TRBV28,TGTGCCAGCAGTTTATTTCGAGGGTCGACTAATGAAAAACTGTTTTTT,CASSLFRGSTNEKLFF
.,TRBJ1-1,.,TRBV5-1,TGCGCCAGCAGCACGGACAGTCTGGAAGCTTTCTTT,CASSTDSLEAFF
TRBD1,TRBJ1-1,.,TRBV5-1,TGCGCCAGCAGGTTTAACAGGGGTGAGAACACTGAAGCTTTCTTT,CASRFNRGENTEAFF
.,TRBJ1-1,.,TRBV19,TGTGCCAGTAGTCCGAGCGTAAGGAGCACTGAAGCTTTCTTT,CASSPSVRSTEAFF
.,TRBJ2-7,.,TRBV5-1,TGCGCCAGCAGCTTAGGATCCAGCCCTTTCTACGAGCAGTACTTC,CASSLGSSPFYEQYF
TRBD2,TRBJ2-3,.,TRBV2,TGTGCCAGCAAAGGGACTAGCATTAGCACAGATACGCAGTATTTT,CASKGTSISTDTQYF
.,TRBJ1-5,.,TRBV19,TGTGCCAGTAAGGTTGGTGGCAGGGTCAATCAGCCCCAGCATTTT,CASKVGGRVNQPQHF
.,TRBJ1-6,.,TRBV7-9,TGTGCCAGCAGCTTAGAAGACATATCTTGGTCACCCCTCCACTTT,CASSLEDISWSPLHF
.,TRBJ2-5,.,TRBV6-5,TGTGCCAGCACCCCCAGAGGGGGTAGCCAAGAGACCCAGTACTTC,CASTPRGGSQETQYF
.,TRBJ2-5,.,TRBV5-1,TGCGCCAGCAGCTTGGCAGGGGACCAAGAGACCCAGTACTTC,CASSLAGDQETQYF
.,TRBJ2-6,.,TRBV9,TGTGCCAGCAGCGTCGGGAATTCAGGGGCCAACGTCCTGACTTTC,CASSVGNSGANVLTF
TRBD2,TRBJ2-7,.,TRBV19,TGTGCCAGTAGAGAGACTAGCGGGAGGGGTCCCTACGAGCAGTACTTC,CASRETSGRGPYEQYF
TRBD1,TRBJ2-5,.,TRBV27,TGTGCCAGCAGTCCACGACAGGGGGTAAGGGAGACCCAGTACTTC,CASSPRQGVRETQYF
TRBD1,TRBJ1-4,once,TRBV6-6,TGTGCCAGCAGCAATACAGATCGGGACAGGGGTGGAAAACTGTTTTTT,CASSNTDRDRGGKLFF
TRBD2,TRBJ2-3,.,TRBV19,TGTGCCAGTAGTCCCGCCGGGGGGACGGGGCAGTATTTT,CASSPAGGTGQYF
.,TRBJ1-1,.,TRBV5-1,TGCGCCAGCAGCTTGGGGGGCTTACAGGGTAGTACTGAAGCTTTCTTT,CASSLGGLQGSTEAFF
TRBD1,TRBJ2-5,.,TRBV7-2,TGTGCCAGCAGAGGGACAGGGGGCAATATAGAAGAGACCCAGTACTTC,CASRGTGGNIEETQYF